The present entry profiles one TCR beta chain with its context. This sample was taken from a study of CD8 T cells in Susac syndrome. Reverse transcription of roughly 0.45 to 1 ug RNA was performed with random hexamers. Across 54 Vbeta and 13 Jbeta, TCR beta CDR3 was amplified with immunoSEQ multiplex PCR. TCRdb itself ran the immunoSEQ multiplex PCR reads through MiXCR, one entry per CDR3 protein. This table holds more than 100,000 distinct CDR3 sequences, 75% to 90% found once. From blood CD8+ and CD4+ T cells, TCR beta sequences were generated. Bulk CD8+ and CD4+ cells came from magnetic negative isolation; CD8+ TEMRA by FACS. Per germline, CDR1 PRHDT and CDR2 FYEKMQ (reference sequence). This CDR3 has 14 residues. V gave up 1 base and J gave up 6 bases, with 10 bases separating them.

This receptor was taken from a human donor with multiple sclerosis. Material for sequencing was CD8+ T cells from PBMCs. This chain connects TRBV13 to TRBJ2-1, with no clear D. In DNA, the CDR3 is TGTGCCAGCAGCTTAGAGGGCATGGGCAATGAGCAGTTCTTC. Its translation is CASSLEGMGNEQFF.